Shown below are 17 T cell receptor beta chains from a single sample sequenced in a study of Ad26.COV2.S vaccination and SARS-CoV-2 variants. Sequenced by immunoSEQ multiplex PCR; TCRdb stores in-frame clones only, minus some. The data show fewer than 500,000 clones, 80% to 95% seen once. The treatment is: around 19 received Ad26.COV2.S at low or high dose, single or two shots; roughly 5 received placebo; per-sample allocation not given. On day 63 after the first injection, vaccine and placebo recipients gave samples. Sequenced material: peripheral blood, taken in a trial of Ad26.COV2.S vaccine versus placebo. The receptors were gathered from a person between 18 and 65 years old who received the Ad26.COV2.S COVID-19 vaccine or a placebo.

V is TRBV24-1 and J is TRBJ2-5, with D possibly TRBD2 on 6 matching bases. V was trimmed by 12 bases and J by 9 bases, leaving 13 bases between them. CDR1 is KGHDR, CDR2 SFDVKD, per germline. The CDR3 sequence is 10 residues long. The CDR3 loop reads CAPAGKAQYF. The CDR3 DNA reads TGTGCCCCCGCGGGAAAGGCCCAGTACTTC.

This clone was seen repeatedly, ten times or more. The chain links TRBV6-8 to TRBJ1-1; D unclear. Trimming took 4 bases from V and 5 from J, leaving 23 bases between them. The germline V gene has CDR1 MNHGY and CDR2 SAAAGT. The CDR3 loop spans 17 amino acids. CDR3 sequence reads: CASSCPGQIFGRTEAFF. Written as DNA, the CDR3 is TGTGCCAGCAGTTGCCCGGGCCAAATATTCGGGAGGACTGAAGCTTTCTTT.

The chain is built from TRBV29-1 and TRBJ1-1; possibly TRBD1 for D (5 bases). The CDR3 runs 13 residues. Germline lookup yields CDR1 SQVTM and CDR2 ANQGSEA. The V and J ends lost 5 bases and 3 bases respectively, with 13 bases between them. CDR3 amino acids: CSVSQAGYTEAFF. DNA of the CDR3: TGCAGCGTTTCACAGGCGGGATACACTGAAGCTTTCTTT.

The chain recombines TRBV4-3 with TRBJ2-5, with D possibly being TRBD2 (6 bases). The CDR3 loop spans 15 amino acids. V lost 0 bases and J 5 bases, leaving 13 bases between the germline ends. Germline V gives CDR1 LGHNA, CDR2 YSLEER. Here the CDR3 reads CASSQDQAGRETQYF. The CDR3 DNA sequence: TGCGCCAGCAGCCAAGATCAGGCAGGGAGGGAGACCCAGTACTTC.

The chain combines TRBV12-3 or TRBV12-4 with TRBJ2-1; no clear D. This CDR3 comprises 13 residues. Trimming shortened V by 7 bases and J by 4 bases, and 11 bases separated the two germline ends. CDR3 coding DNA: TGTGCCAGCAATAAATTAGGGTACAATGAGCAGTTCTTC. Translated: CASNKLGYNEQFF.

This clone was seen a handful of times. The V gene is TRBV9, the J gene TRBJ2-1; 9 nucleotides agree with TRBD2. This CDR3 contains 15 residues. J was trimmed by 4 bases and V by 0 bases; bases with no gene match: 2. Germline CDR1 is SGDLS and CDR2 is YYNGEE. The CDR3 DNA is TGTGCCAGCAGCGTAGCTAGCGGGAATTACAATGAGCAGTTCTTC. As protein: CASSVASGNYNEQFF.

The chain has TRBV18 and TRBJ1-4; maybe TRBD1 (6 bases). The V end was cut by 0 bases, the J end by 6 bases, with 11 bases between. Germline CDR1 is KGHSH and CDR2 is LQKENI. The CDR3 contains 15 residues. The chain's CDR3 is CASSPPGARDEKLFF. The CDR3 bases are TGTGCCAGCTCACCACCGGGGGCCCGAGATGAAAAACTGTTTTTT. Combining the CDR3 with reference TRBV18 and TRBJ1-4 gives the whole variable domain NAGVMQNPRHLVRRRGQEARLRCSPMKGHSHVYWYRQLPEEGLKFMVYLQKENIIDESGMPKERFSAEFPKEGPSILRIQQVVRGDSAAYFCASSPPGARDEKLFFGSGTQLSVL.

This chain links TRBV12-3 or TRBV12-4 with TRBJ2-4; D unclear. V was clipped by 6 bases and J by 9 bases, with 15 bases between them. This CDR3 comprises 13 residues. In DNA form, the CDR3 reads TGTGCCAGCAGGGTCCCGGGCTCTAGCATTCAGTACTTC. The encoded protein is CASRVPGSSIQYF.

The rearrangement links TRBV29-1 to TRBJ1-2, with 11 bases lining up with TRBD1. The CDR3 is 13 residues long. Germline CDR1 and CDR2: SQVTM and ANQGSEA. V shed 3 bases and J 7 bases; nucleotides not matched to a gene: 4. For the CDR3, the DNA is TGCAGCGTTGATTCGGGACAGGGGGTTGGCTACACCTTC. Its translation is CSVDSGQGVGYTF.

This chain connects TRBV11-3 to TRBJ2-2, with D perhaps matching TRBD1 (6 bases). Germline values: CDR1 SGHNT, CDR2 YENEEA. V was shortened by 6 bases and J by 2 bases, with 7 bases between the two germline ends. The CDR3 sequence is 13 residues long. As DNA, the CDR3 is TGTGCCAGCAGGGACAGCAACACCGGGGAGCTGTTTTTT. It translates to CASRDSNTGELFF.

The rearrangement links TRBV19 to TRBJ1-1; possible D gene TRBD1, 5 bases. CDR1 is LNHDA and CDR2 is SQIVND in the germline V gene (reference sequence). The CDR3 contains 13 residues. The ends were cut back, 4 bases at V and 0 bases at J, with 6 bases in the middle. The CDR3: CASSRQMNTEAFF. CDR3 bases: TGTGCCAGTAGTAGACAGATGAACACTGAAGCTTTCTTT.

This rearrangement joins TRBV7-8 to TRBJ2-3; TRBD1 matches 9 bases. The junction had 10 bases not matched to a gene; V was cut back by 4 bases and J by 2 bases. The germline V gene encodes CDR1 SGHVS and CDR2 FQNEAQ. The CDR3 runs to 17 residues. CDR3 protein: CASSSFGGTGFTDTQYF. The CDR3 DNA reads as TGTGCCAGCAGCTCCTTCGGGGGGACAGGGTTCACAGATACGCAGTATTTT.

The chain has TRBV4-3 and TRBJ2-5; no clear D. This CDR3 is 15 amino acids long. Per germline, CDR1 LGHNA and CDR2 YSLEER. V shed 0 bases and J shed 5 bases, with 13 bases lying between them. CDR3 protein: CASSQEYPGWETQYF. DNA of the CDR3: TGCGCCAGCAGCCAAGAATACCCGGGCTGGGAGACCCAGTACTTC.

This clone appeared a few times. The J gene is TRBJ1-5, the V gene TRBV6-2 or TRBV6-3; TRBD1 matches at 7 bases. CDR1 MNHEY and CDR2 SVGEGT come from the germline V gene. V lost 5 bases and J lost 3; bases outside the gene matches: 10. There are 16 residues in the CDR3. CDR3 in DNA: TGTGCCAGCAGTACCATACAGGGGTTGGACAATCAGCCCCAGCATTTT. Residues: CASSTIQGLDNQPQHF.

The CDR3 spells CASSSGTPYGYTF. CDR3 in DNA: TGTGCCAGCAGTTCCGGGACTCCCTATGGCTACACCTTC. The chain employs TRBV12-3 or TRBV12-4 and TRBJ1-2, with a tentative D call TRBD1 (5 bases). V was trimmed by 4 bases and J by 4 bases, leaving 10 bases between them. CDR3 length: 13 amino acids.

V and J are TRBV28 and TRBJ2-7, with a possible D match to TRBD2 (7 bases). Trimming stripped 9 bases from V and 2 bases from J, with 17 bases between. The CDR3 length is 14 residues. CDR1 and CDR2 from the germline V gene are MDHEN and SYDVKM. CDR3 region: CASTGGGGPYEQYF. As DNA, the CDR3 is TGTGCCAGTACCGGAGGGGGGGGACCCTACGAGCAGTACTTC.

The genes are TRBV12-3 or TRBV12-4 and TRBJ2-1, with a possible D match to TRBD1 (6 bases). The CDR3 consists of 13 residues. Trimming removed 6 bases from V and 10 bases from J, with 16 bases in between. CDR3 DNA sequence: TGTGCCAGCAGACGAGGACAGACCGACGAGCAGTTCTTC. Translation: CASRRGQTDEQFF.